The subject of this entry is one T cell receptor (beta chain). The antigen is unknown. Assay used: immunoSEQ multiplex PCR; TCRdb lists only in-frame clones, some missing. This table has some 54,000 clones, over 75% appearing once. CDR3 length equals 15 residues. CDR1 SGHTA and CDR2 FQGNSA come from the germline V gene. J gave up 1 base and V 5 bases, and 2 bases lay outside the gene matches. This sample is drawn from a study of PD-L1 blockade in urothelial cancer. Regarding the study as a whole: TCR clonality was measured in pretreatment peripheral blood. Clonality below the median predicted better survival. Stronger expansion of tumor-associated clones in blood at 3 weeks distinguished durable-benefit patients.

Material: PBMCs, obtained around atezolizumab (anti-PD-L1) treatment. The V call is TRBV7-2, the J call TRBJ2-3, with TRBD2 matching 11 bases. This clonotype originated in a middle-aged man with urothelial cancer. The CDR3 nucleotides are TGTGCCAGCAGCGTACTAGCGGGAGGCACAGATACGCAGTATTTT. This encodes CASSVLAGGTDTQYF.